The entry that follows covers one T cell receptor beta chain sequence. Its specificity is not known. This entry is derived from a study of T-cell memory formation after mild COVID-19. The 5'RACE method, run with constant-segment primers, produced TCR alpha and TCR beta cDNA libraries (carrying sample barcodes and UMIs). TCRdb passed the 5' RACE reads through MiXCR, listing each CDR3 protein once. The sample shows tens of thousands of distinct CDR3 sequences, roughly 13% of them seen only once. Study-level results: Clones which contracted sat mainly in CM and EM if CD4+, and in EMRA if CD8+. Whereas later expanders leaned CD4+, clones contracting day 15 to 85 showed a balanced CD4/CD8 makeup. The authors left the SARS-CoV-2 specificity of second-wave clones peaking on day 37 unconfirmed.

The CDR3 has 16 residues. From germline, CDR1 is MNHEY and CDR2 SVGEGT. V was pared by 0 bases and J by 7 bases, with 18 bases between. The source material was PBMCs or a T cell subset sorted from them (not recorded which). The source of this sequence is a man aged 18 to 29 who had mild COVID-19 (a few samples of this study predate the infection). Cell type and time point are not known. The rearrangement links TRBV6-2 or TRBV6-3 to TRBJ1-1; possibly TRBD1 for D (6 bases). CDR3 coding DNA: TGTGCCAGCAGTTACTCGAGTATGTCAGGGGCTGGTGAAGCTTTCTTT. Residues: CASSYSSMSGAGEAFF.